This T cell receptor beta chain was observed in a study of blood T cell repertoires in COVID-19. About the study: The United States, Italy and Spain supplied acute and convalescent COVID-19 samples. PBMCs, B-cell-depleted T cells, or T cells were the source of the cDNA or gDNA that made up the material.

In Cohort 3, a recovered donor had either two negative PCRs, clearance, or symptom resolution. The CDR3 sequence is 12 residues long. The V gene's germline CDR1 is MDHEN and CDR2 SYDVKM. V was cut by 5 bases and J by 8 bases, with 13 bases left in between. TCRdb keeps only in-frame clones here, not all; method: immunoSEQ multiplex PCR. The table includes some 430,000 clones, about 90% detected once. The chain carries TRBV28 and TRBJ2-7, with a possible D match to TRBD2 (5 bases). This TCR derives from a man in his late teens or twenties who had recovered from COVID-19. Sequencing was carried out using PBMCs or T cells enriched from blood (not recorded which). As DNA, the CDR3 is TGTGCCAGCAGTCCCCTAGCTAGGAAGCAGTACTTC. This sequence encodes CASSPLARKQYF.